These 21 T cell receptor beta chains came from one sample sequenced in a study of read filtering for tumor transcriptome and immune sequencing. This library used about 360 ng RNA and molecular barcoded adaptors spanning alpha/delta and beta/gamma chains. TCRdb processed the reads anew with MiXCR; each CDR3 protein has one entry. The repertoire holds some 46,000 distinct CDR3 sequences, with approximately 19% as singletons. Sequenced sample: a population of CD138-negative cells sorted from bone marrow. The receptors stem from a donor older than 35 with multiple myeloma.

The CDR3 DNA sequence: TGTGCCAGTAGTAGGCCGGGGAGCTACGAGCAGTACTTC. Translated, it gives CASSRPGSYEQYF. The chain is built from TRBV19 and TRBJ2-7; possible D gene TRBD2, 5 bases. CDR3 length equals 13 residues. Germline CDR1 is LNHDA and CDR2 is SQIVND (reference sequence). Trimming removed 4 bases at V and 3 bases at J, with 10 bases between. Filled out from reference TRBV19 and TRBJ2-7, the complete variable domain reads DGGITQSPKYLFRKEGQNVTLSCEQNLNHDAMYWYRQDPGQGLRLIYYSQIVNDFQKGDIAEGYSVSREKKESFPLTVTSAQKNPTAFYLCASSRPGSYEQYFGPGTRLTVT.

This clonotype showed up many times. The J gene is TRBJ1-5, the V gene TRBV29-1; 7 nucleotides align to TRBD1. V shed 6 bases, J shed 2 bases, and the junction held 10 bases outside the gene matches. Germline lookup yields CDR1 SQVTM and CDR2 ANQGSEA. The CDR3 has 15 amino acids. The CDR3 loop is CSVAQSGTGNQPQHF. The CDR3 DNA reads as TGCAGCGTCGCCCAGTCAGGGACAGGCAATCAGCCCCAGCATTTT. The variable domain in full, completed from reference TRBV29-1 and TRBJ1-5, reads SAVISQKPSRDICQRGTSLTIQCQVDSQVTMMFWYRQQPGQSLTLIATANQGSEATYESGFVIDKFPISRPNLTFSTLTVSNMSPEDSSIYLCSVAQSGTGNQPQHFGDGTRLSIL.

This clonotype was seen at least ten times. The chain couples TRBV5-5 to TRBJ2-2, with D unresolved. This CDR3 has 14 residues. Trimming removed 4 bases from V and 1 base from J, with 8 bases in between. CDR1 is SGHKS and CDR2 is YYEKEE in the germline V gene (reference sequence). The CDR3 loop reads CASSRGGNTGELFF. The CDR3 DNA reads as TGTGCCAGCAGCCGCGGTGGGAACACCGGGGAGCTGTTTTTT.

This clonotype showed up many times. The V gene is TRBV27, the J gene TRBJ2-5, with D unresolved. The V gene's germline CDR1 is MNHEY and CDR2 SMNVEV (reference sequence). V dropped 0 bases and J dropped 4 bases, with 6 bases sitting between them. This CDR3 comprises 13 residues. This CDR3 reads CASSLSLRETQYF. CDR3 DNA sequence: TGTGCCAGCAGTTTATCGTTAAGAGAGACCCAGTACTTC.

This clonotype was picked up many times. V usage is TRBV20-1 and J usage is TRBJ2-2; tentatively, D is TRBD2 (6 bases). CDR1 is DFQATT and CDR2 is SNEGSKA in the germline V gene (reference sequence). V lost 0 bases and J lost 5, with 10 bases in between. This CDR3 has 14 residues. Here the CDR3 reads CSARDRGTTGELFF. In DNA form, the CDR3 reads TGCAGTGCTAGAGATCGGGGGACGACCGGGGAGCTGTTTTTT.

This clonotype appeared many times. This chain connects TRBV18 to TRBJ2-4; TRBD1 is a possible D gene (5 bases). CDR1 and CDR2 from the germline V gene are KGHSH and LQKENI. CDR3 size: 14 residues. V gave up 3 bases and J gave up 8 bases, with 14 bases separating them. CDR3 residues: CASSPDAGIDIQYF. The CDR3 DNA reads TGTGCCAGCTCACCCGATGCAGGGATAGACATTCAGTACTTC.

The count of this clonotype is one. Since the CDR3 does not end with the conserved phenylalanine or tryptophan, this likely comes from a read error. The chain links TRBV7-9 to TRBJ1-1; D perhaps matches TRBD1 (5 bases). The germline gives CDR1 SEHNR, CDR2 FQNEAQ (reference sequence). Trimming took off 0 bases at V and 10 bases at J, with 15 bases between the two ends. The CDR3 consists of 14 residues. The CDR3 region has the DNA TGTGCCAGCAGCTTAGCGGGGACTCGTTCAGGAGCTTTCTCT. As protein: CASSLAGTRSGAFS.

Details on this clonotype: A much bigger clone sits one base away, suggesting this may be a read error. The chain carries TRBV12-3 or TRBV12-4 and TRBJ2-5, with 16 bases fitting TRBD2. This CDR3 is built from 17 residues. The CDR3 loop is CASSPGLAGGPEGTQHF. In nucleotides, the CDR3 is TGTGCCAGCAGTCCGGGACTAGCGGGAGGGCCGGAGGGGACCCAGCACTTC.

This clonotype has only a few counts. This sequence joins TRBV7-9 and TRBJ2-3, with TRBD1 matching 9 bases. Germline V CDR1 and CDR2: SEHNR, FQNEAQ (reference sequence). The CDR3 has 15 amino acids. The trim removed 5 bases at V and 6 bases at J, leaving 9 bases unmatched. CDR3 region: CASSPPRQGGDTQYF. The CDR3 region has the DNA TGTGCCAGCAGCCCGCCCCGACAGGGGGGGGATACGCAGTATTTT.

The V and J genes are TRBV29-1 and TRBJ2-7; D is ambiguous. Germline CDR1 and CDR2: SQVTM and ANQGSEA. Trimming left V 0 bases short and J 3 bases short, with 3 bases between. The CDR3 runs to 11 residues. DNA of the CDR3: TGCAGCGTTGAAGACAGCTACGAGCAGTACTTC. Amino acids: CSVEDSYEQYF.

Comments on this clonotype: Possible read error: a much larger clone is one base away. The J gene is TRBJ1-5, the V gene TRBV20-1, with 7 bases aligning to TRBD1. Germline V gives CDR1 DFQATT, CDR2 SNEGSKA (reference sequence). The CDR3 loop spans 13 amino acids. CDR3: CSARGTGNQLQHF. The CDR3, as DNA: TGCAGTGCTAGAGGGACAGGAAATCAGCTCCAGCATTTT.

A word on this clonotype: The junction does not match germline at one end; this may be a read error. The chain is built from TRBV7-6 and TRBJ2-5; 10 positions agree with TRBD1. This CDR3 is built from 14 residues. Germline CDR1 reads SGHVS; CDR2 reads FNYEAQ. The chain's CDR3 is CVSSSGQGGETQYF. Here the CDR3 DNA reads TGTGTCAGCAGCTCAGGACAGGGGGGGGAGACCCAGTACTTC.

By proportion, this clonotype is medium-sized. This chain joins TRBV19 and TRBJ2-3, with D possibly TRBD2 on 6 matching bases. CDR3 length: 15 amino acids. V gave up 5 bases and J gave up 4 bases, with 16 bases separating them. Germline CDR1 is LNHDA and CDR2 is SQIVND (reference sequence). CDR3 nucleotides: TGTGCCAGTAGTGAAGGTGCGGGGATTCCAGATACGCAGTATTTT. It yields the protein CASSEGAGIPDTQYF.

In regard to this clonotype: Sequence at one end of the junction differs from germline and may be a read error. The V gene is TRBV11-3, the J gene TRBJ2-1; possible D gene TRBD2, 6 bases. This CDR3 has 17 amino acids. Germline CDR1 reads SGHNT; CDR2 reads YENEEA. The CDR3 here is CVSSLGRFPPHGNEQFF. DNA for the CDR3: TGTGTCAGCAGCTTAGGGAGGTTTCCCCCCCACGGGAATGAGCAGTTCTTC. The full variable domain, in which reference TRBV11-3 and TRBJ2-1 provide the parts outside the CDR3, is EAGVVQSPRYKIIEKKQPVAFWCNPISGHNTLYWYLQNLGQGPELLIRYENEEAVDDSQLPKDRFSAERLKGVDSTLKIQPAELGDSAVYLCVSSLGRFPPHGNEQFFGPGTRLTVL.

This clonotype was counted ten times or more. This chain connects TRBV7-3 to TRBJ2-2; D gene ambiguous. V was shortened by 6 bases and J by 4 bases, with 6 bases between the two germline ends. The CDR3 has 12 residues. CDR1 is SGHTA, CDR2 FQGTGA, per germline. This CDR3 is CASRGVTGELFF. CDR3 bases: TGTGCCAGCAGGGGCGTCACCGGGGAGCTGTTTTTT.

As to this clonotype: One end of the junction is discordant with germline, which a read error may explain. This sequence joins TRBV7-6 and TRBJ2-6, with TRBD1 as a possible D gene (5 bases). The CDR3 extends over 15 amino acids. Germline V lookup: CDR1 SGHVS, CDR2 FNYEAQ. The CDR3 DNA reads TGTGCCAGCAGCTTAGATGGGGCTGGGGCCAACGCCCTGACTTTC. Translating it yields CASSLDGAGANALTF.

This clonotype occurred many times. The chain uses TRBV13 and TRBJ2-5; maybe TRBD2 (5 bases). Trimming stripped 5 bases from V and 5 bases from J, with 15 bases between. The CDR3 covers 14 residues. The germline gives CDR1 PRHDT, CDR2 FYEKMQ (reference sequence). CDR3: CASSQDGGGETQYF. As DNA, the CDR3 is TGTGCCAGCAGCCAAGACGGAGGTGGGGAGACCCAGTACTTC.

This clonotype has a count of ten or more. The CDR3 is CASSIGPGSEAFF. DNA of the CDR3: TGTGCCAGCAGTATAGGACCCGGGTCTGAAGCTTTCTTT. The chain links TRBV27 to TRBJ1-1; D gene unclear. Germline values: CDR1 MNHEY, CDR2 SMNVEV (reference sequence). CDR3 length equals 13 residues. The V end lost 5 bases, the J end lost 6 bases, and 13 bases lay between the germline ends.

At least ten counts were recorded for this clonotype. The CDR3 DNA reads TGCAGTGCTAGAATTGTTACAGGGTCCGGTAACTATGGCTACACCTTC. Its translation is CSARIVTGSGNYGYTF. The J gene is TRBJ1-2, the V gene TRBV20-1, with a possible D match to TRBD1 (6 bases). Germline V lookup: CDR1 DFQATT, CDR2 SNEGSKA (reference sequence). CDR3 size: 16 residues. The ends were cut back, 2 bases at V and 1 base at J, with 17 bases in the middle.

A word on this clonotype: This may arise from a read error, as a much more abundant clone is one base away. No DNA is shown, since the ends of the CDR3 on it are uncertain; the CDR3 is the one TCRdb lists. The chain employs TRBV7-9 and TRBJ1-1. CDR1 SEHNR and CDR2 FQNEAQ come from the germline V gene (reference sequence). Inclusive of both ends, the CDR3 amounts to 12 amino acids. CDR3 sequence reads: CASSFGEGTVFF.

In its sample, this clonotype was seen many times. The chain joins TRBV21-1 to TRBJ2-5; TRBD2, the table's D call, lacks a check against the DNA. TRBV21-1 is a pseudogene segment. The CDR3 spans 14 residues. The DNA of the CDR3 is TGTGCCAGCAGCAAAGGAACTAGTTTAGAGACCCAGTACTTC. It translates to CASSKGTSLETQYF.